This TCR beta chain is from a study of graft-versus-host responses after intestinal transplantation. Study as a whole: Anti-thymocyte globulin induction, then tacrolimus and steroids for roughly 3 years, went to all recipients.

The CDR3 totals 13 residues. Trimming took 2 bases from V and 1 from J, leaving 5 bases between them. Germline V gene sequence: CDR1 KGHSH, CDR2 LQKENI. General study findings and limits: GvH clones detected in recipient marrow included some appearing first in ileum or blood. In patients with graft-donor T cell macrochimerism, allograft graft-versus-host to host-versus-graft clonal ratios were high.

Measured with immunoSEQ multiplex PCR; TCRdb has only the in-frame clones, and not every one. The data contain some 48,000 clones, 84% of them seen just once; the ten biggest clones take up around 0.5%. This clone was detected only once. Its antigen is unknown. The chain employs TRBV18 and TRBJ1-2; no clear D gene. This specimen consisted of unstimulated CD4+ T cells sorted from spleen or lymph node cells, obtained before transplant. The receptor's source is a human donor who was the organ donor for an intestinal transplant. For the CDR3, the DNA is TGTGCCAGCTCACCAAAGGATAACTATGGCTACACCTTC. Protein: CASSPKDNYGYTF.